The 17 T cell receptor beta chains reported below all come from one sample, sequenced in a study of blood T cell repertoires in COVID-19. Assay used: immunoSEQ multiplex PCR; TCRdb lists only in-frame clones, some missing. The sample records roughly 56,000 clones, about 85% being singletons. The sample was peripheral blood. The origin of the receptors is a human donor in a cohort sampled during active COVID-19.

The count of this clone is one. This chain uses TRBV18 with TRBJ2-7, with 7 bases that match TRBD1. The CDR3 length is 16 residues. Trimming cost V 6 bases and J 3 bases; bases outside gene matches: 14. The germline CDR1 and CDR2 sequences are KGHSH and LQKENI. CDR3: CASSDPGTAVNYEQYF. The DNA for the CDR3 is TGTGCCAGCTCCGACCCGGGGACAGCGGTAAACTACGAGCAGTACTTC.

The chain combines TRBV7-8 with TRBJ2-5, with TRBD1 matching over 8 bases. This CDR3 is 16 amino acids long. The V gene end was trimmed by 5 bases and the J gene end by 4 bases; junction bases not matched to a gene: 12. Germline V CDR1 and CDR2: SGHVS, FQNEAQ. The CDR3 coding sequence is TGTGCCAGCAGCGACCGACAGGGGATTAATGGAGAGACCCAGTACTTC. This codes for CASSDRQGINGETQYF. The whole variable domain, filled in from reference TRBV7-8 and TRBJ2-5, reads GAGVSQSPRYKVAKRGQDVALRCDPISGHVSLFWYQQALGQGPEFLTYFQNEAQLDKSGLPSDRFFAERPEGSVSTLKIQRTQQEDSAVYLCASSDRQGINGETQYFGPGTRLLVL.

This clone showed up just once. V and J are TRBV11-3 and TRBJ1-1, with TRBD1 as a possible D gene (5 bases). This CDR3 is built from 13 residues. The V end lost 6 bases, the J end lost 7 bases, and 15 bases lay between the germline ends. The germline V gene encodes CDR1 SGHNT and CDR2 YENEEA. CDR3 bases: TGTGCCAGCAGGGGGGGGGTTGAGGGTGAAGCTTTCTTT. Translated: CASRGGVEGEAFF.

This chain links TRBV5-7 with TRBJ1-2; 10 bases map to TRBD1. TRBV5-7 is classed as an ORF, of uncertain function. Trimming at V came to 9 bases and at J to 4 bases, leaving 9 bases not matched to a gene. This CDR3 has 14 amino acids. DNA for the CDR3: TGTGCCAACCGGGACAGGGGTTATTTCTATGGCTACACCTTC. Translation gives CANRDRGYFYGYTF.

V and J are TRBV24-1 and TRBJ2-7; TRBD1 is a possible D gene (5 bases). There are 15 residues in the CDR3. Germline V gives CDR1 KGHDR, CDR2 SFDVKD. V dropped 6 bases and J dropped 3 bases, with 17 bases sitting between them. In DNA form, the CDR3 reads TGTGCCACCAGTATATTACAGGATACCCTCTACGAGCAGTACTTC. It translates to CATSILQDTLYEQYF.

The V and J genes are TRBV18 and TRBJ2-7; the match to TRBD2 covers 11 bases. This CDR3 has 15 amino acids. V was pared by 2 bases and J by 3 bases, with 3 bases of the junction left unmatched. The V gene's germline CDR1 is KGHSH and CDR2 LQKENI. CDR3 nucleotide sequence: TGTGCCAGCTCACCAGGACTAGCGGGTAACTACGAGCAGTACTTC. Translated, it gives CASSPGLAGNYEQYF.

This chain joins TRBV11-2 and TRBJ1-4; TRBD1 matches at 7 bases. CDR1 and CDR2 (germline): SGHAT, FQNNGV. This CDR3 is 16 amino acids long. V was pared by 4 bases and J by 6 bases, with 11 bases of the junction left unmatched. CDR3 nucleotide sequence: TGTGCCAGCAGCTCCTACGGGCAGGGGGGTGATGAAAAACTGTTTTTT. It translates to CASSSYGQGGDEKLFF. The complete variable domain, with remaining parts taken from reference TRBV11-2 and TRBJ1-4, reads EAGVAQSPRYKIIEKRQSVAFWCNPISGHATLYWYQQILGQGPKLLIQFQNNGVVDDSQLPKDRFSAERLKGVDSTLKIQPAKLEDSAVYLCASSSYGQGGDEKLFFGSGTQLSVL.

CDR3 amino acids: CASSLTGIGETQYF. CDR3 in DNA: TGCGCCAGCAGCTTGACAGGGATAGGAGAGACCCAGTACTTC. The genes are TRBV5-1 and TRBJ2-5; maybe TRBD1 (6 bases). The V gene lost 1 base and the J gene lost 4 bases, with 11 bases spanning the gap. The length of the CDR3 is 14 residues. CDR1 is SGHRS and CDR2 is YFSETQ in the germline V gene. Supplemented by reference TRBV5-1 and TRBJ2-5, the full variable domain reads KAGVTQTPRYLIKTRGQQVTLSCSPISGHRSVSWYQQTPGQGLQFLFEYFSETQRNKGNFPGRFSGRQFSNSRSEMNVSTLELGDSALYLCASSLTGIGETQYFGPGTRLLVL.

This sequence joins TRBV20-1 and TRBJ2-1, with unresolved D. V was clipped by 3 bases and J by 3 bases, with 9 bases between them. Germline V CDR1 and CDR2: DFQATT, SNEGSKA (reference sequence). The CDR3 length is 13 residues. CDR3 nucleotides: TGCAGTGCTAGTCGTCTTGTCTACAATGAGCAGTTCTTC. It translates to CSASRLVYNEQFF.

This chain joins TRBV6-1 and TRBJ1-5; D is possibly TRBD1 (5 bases). Trimming removed 2 bases from V and 9 bases from J, with 20 bases in between. Per the germline V gene, CDR1 is MNHNS and CDR2 is SASEGT. There are 16 residues in the CDR3. For the CDR3, the DNA is TGTGCCAGCAGTGAAATGGGTGGGGCGCTCGGGGGGCCCCAGCATTTT. This codes for CASSEMGGALGGPQHF.

The CDR3 here is CASSRPPGTSGASSYNEQFF. The CDR3 region has the DNA TGCGCCAGCAGCCGCCCTCCCGGGACTAGCGGAGCTAGCTCCTACAATGAGCAGTTCTTC. The gene calls are TRBV4-1 and TRBJ2-1; 11 bases map to TRBD2. Unmatched junction bases numbered 14, after V lost 4 bases and J lost 0 bases. CDR1 and CDR2 (germline): MGHRA, YSYEKL. This CDR3 has 20 amino acids.

The rearrangement uses TRBV6-4 and TRBJ2-3; no clear D. Trimming took 0 bases from V and 6 from J, leaving 13 bases between them. This CDR3 comprises 15 residues. Germline CDR1 and CDR2: MRHNA and SNTAGT. The CDR3 sequence: CASSDSPAARDTQYF. The DNA for the CDR3 is TGTGCCAGCAGTGACTCTCCCGCGGCCCGGGATACGCAGTATTTT.

This clone was detected only a few times. The rearrangement links TRBV5-1 to TRBJ2-2; D perhaps matches TRBD1 (6 bases). Looked up from germline, CDR1 is SGHRS and CDR2 is YFSETQ. V shed 5 bases and J shed 4 bases, with 18 bases lying between them. There are 16 residues in the CDR3. The DNA of the CDR3 is TGCGCCAGCAGACAAACGGGACAAGGTCCCACCGGGGAGCTGTTTTTT. It specifies CASRQTGQGPTGELFF.

This chain links TRBV7-2 with TRBJ1-3; D possibly corresponds to TRBD1 (6 bases). There are 16 residues in the CDR3. V gave up 5 bases and J gave up 0 bases, with 14 bases separating them. Looked up from germline, CDR1 is SGHTA and CDR2 is FQGNSA. The DNA of the CDR3 is TGTGCCAGCAGCCCCCAGACAGGAATCTCTGGAAACACCATATATTTT. This gives the protein CASSPQTGISGNTIYF.

The chain combines TRBV27 with TRBJ2-7, with D perhaps TRBD2 (5 bases). The germline V gene encodes CDR1 MNHEY and CDR2 SMNVEV (reference sequence). This CDR3 spans 14 amino acids. Trimming removed 5 bases at V and 3 bases at J, with 14 bases between. The CDR3 protein is CASSTPLAGYEQYF. The DNA for the CDR3 is TGTGCCAGCAGTACCCCCTTGGCGGGCTACGAGCAGTACTTC.

The chain links TRBV28 to TRBJ2-5; possibly TRBD2 for D (6 bases). Germline CDR1 MDHEN, CDR2 SYDVKM. The CDR3 runs 15 residues. Trimming took off 5 bases at V and 1 base at J, with 14 bases between the two ends. Here the CDR3 reads CASSPRGEAQETQYF. In DNA, the CDR3 is TGTGCCAGCAGTCCCCGCGGGGAGGCCCAAGAGACCCAGTACTTC.

CDR3 coding DNA: TGCAGCGTTGAAATGGGATATGCGGGACTACCCTCCTACGAGCAGTACTTC. It specifies CSVEMGYAGLPSYEQYF. The chain has TRBV29-1 and TRBJ2-7; 7 bases match TRBD2. Trimming at V came to 2 bases and at J to 0 bases, leaving 13 bases not matched to a gene. Germline lookup yields CDR1 SQVTM and CDR2 ANQGSEA. The CDR3 covers 17 residues.